This T cell receptor (beta chain) was profiled in a study of blood T cell repertoires in COVID-19. Study-wide background: Italy, Spain and the United States were the sources of the convalescent and acute COVID-19 samples. T cells, B-cell-depleted T cells, or PBMCs supplied cDNA or gDNA.

V was pared by 1 base and J by 4 bases, with 8 bases between. The CDR3 extends over 14 amino acids. Germline V lookup: CDR1 MDHEN, CDR2 SYDVKM. Under the authors' procedure: The assay estimated nucleated cells by amplifying reference gene primers. TCRdb's copy holds only in-frame clones and misses some; the assay was immunoSEQ multiplex PCR. D and trimming come from the DNA, and the V and J calls and clone size come from that table. This sample has 300,000 to 350,000 clones, with roughly 87% found just once. The specimen was peripheral blood. The sequence derives from a young man with active or convalescent COVID-19. The rearrangement links TRBV28 to TRBJ2-1; no definite D call. The DNA for the CDR3 is TGTGCCAGCAGTTTATTATCGGGTTACAATGAGCAGTTCTTC. Residues: CASSLLSGYNEQFF.